The rows below give T cell receptor beta chains drawn from one sample of a study of beta chain features in type 1 diabetes. Clones were sequenced by immunoSEQ multiplex PCR, and TCRdb holds only the in-frame ones, with some missing. The sample consists of 330,000 or so clones, 15% to 20% of them appearing once. The sequenced material came from naive CD4+ T cells from blood. These receptors all come from a woman younger than 35 in good health. The CDR3 runs from the conserved cysteine through the conserved F or W. A D gene is named only where the DNA matches it firmly. Clone size is given for some rows only: seen once, a few or many times, or a class if the clone is expanded.

clone_size: once; j_call: TRBJ2-3; d_call: .; v_call: TRBV19; cdr3_aa: CASSIQGPSAPTYF; cdr3_nt: TGTGCCAGTAGTATTCAGGGTCCTAGCGCCCCTACGTATTTT
clone_size: .; j_call: TRBJ1-4; d_call: TRBD1; v_call: TRBV29-1; cdr3_aa: CSVGPGQGSEKLFF; cdr3_nt: TGCAGCGTTGGCCCGGGACAGGGGAGCGAAAAACTGTTTTTT
clone_size: .; j_call: TRBJ2-5; d_call: TRBD2; v_call: TRBV5-1; cdr3_aa: CASSLLAGERETQYF; cdr3_nt: TGCGCCAGCAGCTTACTAGCGGGAGAGCGAGAGACCCAGTACTTC
clone_size: .; j_call: TRBJ2-3; d_call: TRBD2; v_call: TRBV6-6; cdr3_aa: CASKPSGLSTDTQYF; cdr3_nt: TGTGCCAGCAAACCTAGCGGGTTGAGCACAGATACGCAGTATTTT
clone_size: .; j_call: TRBJ1-1; d_call: TRBD1; v_call: TRBV5-6; cdr3_aa: CASSGTEGDTEAFF; cdr3_nt: TGTGCCAGCAGCGGGACAGAAGGGGACACTGAAGCTTTCTTT
clone_size: few; j_call: TRBJ2-2; d_call: .; v_call: TRBV29-1; cdr3_aa: CSVVAGAGTGELFF; cdr3_nt: TGCAGCGTTGTTGCGGGGGCTGGCACCGGGGAGCTGTTTTTT
clone_size: few; j_call: TRBJ1-1; d_call: .; v_call: TRBV29-1; cdr3_aa: CSVRRQNTEAFF; cdr3_nt: TGCAGCGTCAGGAGGCAGAACACTGAAGCTTTCTTT
clone_size: .; j_call: TRBJ2-1; d_call: .; v_call: TRBV29-1; cdr3_aa: CSVEDRGNEQFF; cdr3_nt: TGCAGCGTTGAAGATAGGGGCAATGAGCAGTTCTTC
clone_size: .; j_call: TRBJ2-7; d_call: .; v_call: TRBV7-8; cdr3_aa: CASSLRRGTYEQYF; cdr3_nt: TGTGCCAGCAGCTTAAGGAGGGGAACCTACGAGCAGTACTTC
clone_size: .; j_call: TRBJ1-1; d_call: .; v_call: TRBV21-1; cdr3_aa: CASRRTVLNTEAFF; cdr3_nt: TGTGCCAGCAGGAGGACAGTATTGAACACTGAAGCTTTCTTT
clone_size: .; j_call: TRBJ2-5; d_call: TRBD1; v_call: TRBV2; cdr3_aa: CASQRTGETQYF; cdr3_nt: TGTGCCAGCCAAAGGACAGGGGAGACCCAGTACTTC
clone_size: few; j_call: TRBJ1-1; d_call: .; v_call: TRBV5-6; cdr3_aa: CASSFQWGLNTEAFF; cdr3_nt: TGTGCCAGCAGCTTTCAGTGGGGCTTGAACACTGAAGCTTTCTTT
clone_size: .; j_call: TRBJ2-2; d_call: .; v_call: TRBV5-1; cdr3_aa: CASSIEGAAGELFF; cdr3_nt: TGCGCCAGCAGCATTGAGGGCGCGGCCGGGGAGCTGTTTTTT
clone_size: few; j_call: TRBJ2-3; d_call: TRBD2; v_call: TRBV7-2; cdr3_aa: CASSHRRGRASTDTQYF; cdr3_nt: TGTGCCAGCAGCCACCGGCGCGGGAGGGCCAGCACAGATACGCAGTATTTT
clone_size: .; j_call: TRBJ2-5; d_call: .; v_call: TRBV27; cdr3_aa: CASSLLGAGVQETQYF; cdr3_nt: TGTGCCAGCAGTTTATTGGGGGCGGGGGTCCAAGAGACCCAGTACTTC
clone_size: few; j_call: TRBJ1-3; d_call: .; v_call: TRBV29-1; cdr3_aa: CSVGSLGNTIYF; cdr3_nt: TGCAGCGTCGGGTCCCTCGGAAACACCATATATTTT
clone_size: few; j_call: TRBJ1-1; d_call: TRBD1; v_call: TRBV30; cdr3_aa: CAWSPGGTALYAFF; cdr3_nt: TGTGCCTGGAGTCCGGGGGGGACAGCGCTGTACGCTTTCTTT
clone_size: few; j_call: TRBJ2-5; d_call: .; v_call: TRBV9; cdr3_aa: CASSEGGGQETQYF; cdr3_nt: TGTGCCAGCAGCGAGGGGGGGGGCCAGGAGACCCAGTACTTC
clone_size: .; j_call: TRBJ2-5; d_call: .; v_call: TRBV30; cdr3_aa: CAWSATTGPQETQYF; cdr3_nt: TGTGCCTGGAGTGCTACGACAGGACCTCAAGAGACCCAGTACTTC
clone_size: few; j_call: TRBJ1-6; d_call: TRBD1; v_call: TRBV19; cdr3_aa: CASSREPGQGYSPLHF; cdr3_nt: TGTGCCAGTAGTCGTGAACCGGGACAGGGTTATTCACCCCTCCACTTT
clone_size: .; j_call: TRBJ1-3; d_call: .; v_call: TRBV18; cdr3_aa: CASSPGTGNTIYF; cdr3_nt: TGTGCCAGCTCACCGGGGACAGGAAACACCATATATTTT
clone_size: .; j_call: TRBJ1-1; d_call: .; v_call: TRBV9; cdr3_aa: CASSVGIGEVRTEAFF; cdr3_nt: TGTGCCAGCAGCGTAGGTATAGGGGAGGTGCGCACTGAAGCTTTCTTT
clone_size: .; j_call: TRBJ1-3; d_call: .; v_call: TRBV7-2; cdr3_aa: CASTENSGNTIYF; cdr3_nt: TGTGCCAGCACCGAGAATTCTGGAAACACCATATATTTT
clone_size: .; j_call: TRBJ2-7; d_call: .; v_call: TRBV18; cdr3_aa: CASSRAQGIHEQYF; cdr3_nt: TGTGCCAGCTCACGAGCCCAGGGGATTCACGAGCAGTACTTC
clone_size: few; j_call: TRBJ2-3; d_call: TRBD2; v_call: TRBV11-2; cdr3_aa: CASSRWGLARTDTQYF; cdr3_nt: TGTGCCAGCAGCCGATGGGGACTAGCGAGGACCGATACGCAGTATTTT
clone_size: .; j_call: TRBJ2-7; d_call: .; v_call: TRBV9; cdr3_aa: CASSVVGGPSSYEQYF; cdr3_nt: TGTGCCAGCAGCGTAGTCGGGGGACCGAGCTCCTACGAGCAGTACTTC
clone_size: few; j_call: TRBJ1-5; d_call: .; v_call: TRBV29-1; cdr3_aa: CSVGQGNQPQHF; cdr3_nt: TGCAGCGTTGGACAGGGCAATCAGCCCCAGCATTTT
clone_size: .; j_call: TRBJ1-1; d_call: .; v_call: TRBV11-3; cdr3_aa: CASSPETGPWTEAFF; cdr3_nt: TGTGCCAGCAGCCCAGAAACAGGGCCCTGGACTGAAGCTTTCTTT
clone_size: .; j_call: TRBJ2-3; d_call: .; v_call: TRBV7-2; cdr3_aa: CASSLDSGTDTQYF; cdr3_nt: TGTGCCAGCAGCTTAGACAGTGGGACAGATACGCAGTATTTT
clone_size: .; j_call: TRBJ1-1; d_call: .; v_call: TRBV10-1; cdr3_aa: CASSAAGLNTEAFF; cdr3_nt: TGCGCCAGCAGTGCCGCGGGCCTGAACACTGAAGCTTTCTTT
clone_size: .; j_call: TRBJ2-5; d_call: .; v_call: TRBV7-2; cdr3_aa: CASSSLEGGAMETQYF; cdr3_nt: TGTGCCAGCAGCTCGCTAGAGGGGGGGGCCATGGAGACCCAGTACTTC
clone_size: .; j_call: TRBJ2-5; d_call: TRBD1; v_call: TRBV30; cdr3_aa: CAWSPGTGQETQYF; cdr3_nt: TGTGCCTGGAGCCCCGGGACAGGGCAAGAGACCCAGTACTTC
clone_size: .; j_call: TRBJ2-5; d_call: .; v_call: TRBV18; cdr3_aa: CASSPSPQEAQYF; cdr3_nt: TGTGCCAGCTCACCTAGCCCTCAGGAGGCCCAGTACTTC
clone_size: .; j_call: TRBJ1-1; d_call: .; v_call: TRBV2; cdr3_aa: CASRYRITEAFF; cdr3_nt: TGTGCCAGCAGATACAGGATCACTGAAGCTTTCTTT
clone_size: .; j_call: TRBJ2-1; d_call: .; v_call: TRBV9; cdr3_aa: CASSVDWGGDQFF; cdr3_nt: TGTGCCAGCAGCGTAGATTGGGGCGGGGACCAGTTCTTC
clone_size: .; j_call: TRBJ2-5; d_call: .; v_call: TRBV6-5; cdr3_aa: CASSYTRQETQYF; cdr3_nt: TGTGCCAGCAGTTACACCAGACAAGAGACCCAGTACTTC
clone_size: few; j_call: TRBJ2-1; d_call: .; v_call: TRBV18; cdr3_aa: CASSPGPEDEQFF; cdr3_nt: TGTGCCAGCTCACCAGGACCGGAGGATGAGCAGTTCTTC
clone_size: .; j_call: TRBJ2-1; d_call: TRBD2; v_call: TRBV18; cdr3_aa: CASSLLAGAYNEQFF; cdr3_nt: TGTGCCAGCTCACTACTAGCGGGGGCCTACAATGAGCAGTTCTTC
clone_size: few; j_call: TRBJ1-2; d_call: TRBD1; v_call: TRBV10-2; cdr3_aa: CASYLLTGDDDTF; cdr3_nt: TGCGCCAGCTATTTACTGACAGGGGACGACGACACCTTC
clone_size: .; j_call: TRBJ1-2; d_call: .; v_call: TRBV19; cdr3_aa: CASSKRLEVYTF; cdr3_nt: TGTGCCAGTAGTAAGAGGTTAGAAGTCTACACCTTC
clone_size: .; j_call: TRBJ2-3; d_call: .; v_call: TRBV4-1; cdr3_aa: CASSQDPGSADTQYF; cdr3_nt: TGCGCCAGCAGCCAAGACCCAGGTTCAGCAGATACGCAGTATTTT
clone_size: .; j_call: TRBJ1-4; d_call: .; v_call: TRBV9; cdr3_aa: CASSATPGVEKLFF; cdr3_nt: TGTGCCAGCAGCGCCACTCCAGGGGTTGAAAAACTGTTTTTT
clone_size: .; j_call: TRBJ2-7; d_call: TRBD2; v_call: TRBV5-6; cdr3_aa: CASSRPGTSGGSYEQYF; cdr3_nt: TGTGCCAGCAGCCGTCCCGGGACTAGCGGGGGTTCCTACGAGCAGTACTTC
clone_size: .; j_call: TRBJ2-5; d_call: .; v_call: TRBV7-2; cdr3_aa: CASSFEEVRTQYF; cdr3_nt: TGTGCCAGCAGCTTCGAGGAAGTGAGGACCCAGTACTTC
clone_size: few; j_call: TRBJ1-2; d_call: .; v_call: TRBV19; cdr3_aa: CASGLSGYGYTF; cdr3_nt: TGTGCCAGCGGACTCTCAGGCTATGGCTACACCTTC
clone_size: few; j_call: TRBJ2-1; d_call: TRBD1; v_call: TRBV5-4; cdr3_aa: CASSTGGSDEQFF; cdr3_nt: TGTGCCAGCTCAACAGGGGGCTCGGATGAGCAGTTCTTC
clone_size: few; j_call: TRBJ2-3; d_call: .; v_call: TRBV5-1; cdr3_aa: CASSLEGVKDTQYF; cdr3_nt: TGCGCCAGCAGCTTGGAAGGGGTTAAAGATACGCAGTATTTT
clone_size: .; j_call: TRBJ2-6; d_call: .; v_call: TRBV5-5; cdr3_aa: CASNPEISSGANVLTF; cdr3_nt: TGTGCCAGCAACCCGGAGATCAGCTCTGGGGCCAACGTCCTGACTTTC